These 30 T cell receptor beta chains were all obtained from the same sample, sequenced in a study of tumor-infiltrating lymphocytes in primary liver carcinoma. cDNA specific to TCR beta was made from 500 ng of total RNA, with a constant-region primer employed for priming. Sequencing libraries for TCR beta derived from three nested multiplex PCR rounds that used slightly modified ARM-PCR. Use of TRBV1-TRBV30 forward primers with a C-beta reverse primer characterized the first two PCR rounds, which lasted roughly 9 cycles each. TCRdb passed the multiplex PCR reads through MiXCR, listing each CDR3 protein once. The table includes roughly 100,000 distinct CDR3 sequences, over 55% detected once. Total RNA and DNA came together from approximately 20-30 mg of bulk tissue without cell sorting. The sequencing sample was made of liver tumor tissue from sampling region 5. Subset described: tumor region T5, tumor centre. These receptor sequences come from a woman aged 60-70 years with primary liver carcinoma and hepatitis B virus infection.

With regard to this clonotype: At one boundary the junction diverges from the germline segment, which might be a read error. The chain carries TRBV4-2 and TRBJ2-7, with TRBD1 identical over 9 bases. CDR1 is LGHNA and CDR2 is YNFKEQ in the germline V gene. This CDR3 has 17 amino acids. CDR3 DNA sequence: TGTGCCAGCAGCCAAGATACCGTGGGACAGGGTGGTTACGAGCAGTGCTTC. Translation: CASSQDTVGQGGYEQCF.

A remark on this clonotype: A junction end diverges from the germline sequence, so it may reflect a read error. The CDR3 here is CAGSYMTGLGYEQYF. The CDR3 bases are TGTGCCGGCAGTTACATGACAGGGTTAGGGTACGAGCAGTACTTC. The chain has TRBV6-6 and TRBJ2-7; the match to TRBD1 covers 7 bases. Per the germline V gene, CDR1 is MNHNY and CDR2 is SVGAGI (reference sequence). The CDR3 sequence is 15 residues long.

This clonotype was found a few times. The V call is TRBV18, the J call TRBJ2-4, with 7 bases lining up with TRBD2. CDR1 KGHSH and CDR2 LQKENI come from the germline V gene. Trimming at V came to 3 bases and at J to 6 bases, leaving 2 bases not matched to a gene. The CDR3 has 13 amino acids. The CDR3 DNA is TGTGCCAGCTCACCGCAGCGGGGAAACATTCAGTACTTC. As protein: CASSPQRGNIQYF.

This clonotype was detected many times. The chain has TRBV5-1 and TRBJ2-1, with TRBD2 matching over 8 bases. Germline loops: CDR1 SGHRS, CDR2 YFSETQ. There are 15 residues in the CDR3. Losses at the gene ends were 0 bases for V and 5 bases for J; bases not matched to a gene: 4. The CDR3: CASSLGLAGHNEQFF. The CDR3 DNA reads as TGCGCCAGCAGCTTGGGGCTAGCGGGCCACAATGAGCAGTTCTTC.

A note on this clonotype: Relative to the germline gene, one junction end is altered; a read error may explain this. This chain uses TRBV11-3 with TRBJ2-4, with 14 positions matching TRBD2. Per germline, CDR1 SGHNT and CDR2 YENEEA. This CDR3 contains 18 residues. The CDR3 reads CASSPARLAGGWENIRCF. CDR3 coding DNA: TGTGCCAGCAGCCCGGCCCGACTAGCGGGAGGGTGGGAAAACATTCGGTGCTTC.

Concerning this clonotype: Just one base apart from a much larger clone, this may be a read error. The rearrangement joins TRBV5-6 to TRBJ1-4, with 9 bases fitting TRBD1. Germline lookup yields CDR1 SGHDT and CDR2 YYEEEE. V lost 4 bases to trimming and J lost 8 bases; unmatched junction nucleotides: 6. This CDR3 contains 14 residues. The CDR3 is CASSRRDRDEKLFF. CDR3 DNA: TGTGCCAGCAGCCGCCGGGACAGGGACGAAAAACTGTTTTTT.

A remark on this clonotype: As the CDR3 is not closed by the conserved phenylalanine or tryptophan, this likely results from a read error. The CDR3 loop is CSVTTGLAREIQYL. The CDR3 nucleotides are TGCAGCGTAACGACAGGCCTCGCAAGAGAGATCCAGTACCTC. V is TRBV29-1 and J is TRBJ2-5; a possible D gene is TRBD1 (6 bases). The CDR3 has 14 amino acids. Germline V gene sequence: CDR1 SQVTM, CDR2 ANQGSEA.

The genes are TRBV11-3 and TRBJ2-1, with D perhaps TRBD2 (7 bases). The ends were cut back, 1 base at V and 12 bases at J, with 25 bases in the middle. CDR1 and CDR2 from the germline V gene are SGHNT and YENEEA. This CDR3 is 17 amino acids long. CDR3 sequence reads: CASSLGRGEGDVDVQFF. The CDR3 nucleotides are TGTGCCAGCAGCTTAGGTCGGGGGGAGGGGGATGTCGATGTGCAGTTCTTC.

Notes on this clonotype: A junction boundary mismatches the germline segment, possibly from a read error. The chain has TRBV6-1 and TRBJ1-2; D gene unclear. The CDR3 has 16 amino acids. Germline loops: CDR1 MNHNS, CDR2 SASEGT. The CDR3 nucleotides read TGTGCCAGCAGTGAAGCGCAGCCGGGAGCAGGCTATGGCTACATCTTC. Translating gives CASSEAQPGAGYGYIF.

By sample share, this clonotype is medium-sized. The chain links TRBV11-2 to TRBJ2-6, with D possibly being TRBD1 (5 bases). V was pared by 2 bases and J by 1 base, with 15 bases between. This CDR3 has 18 amino acids. From germline, CDR1 is SGHAT and CDR2 FQNNGV. The CDR3 loop reads CASSLPQGSLSGANVLTF. The CDR3 DNA reads TGTGCCAGCAGCTTACCCCAGGGTAGTTTGTCTGGGGCCAACGTCCTGACTTTC.

This clonotype showed up many times. The chain couples TRBV28 to TRBJ2-5; 12 bases align to TRBD2. The ends lost 7 bases at V and 5 bases at J; junction bases unmatched: 5. Germline CDR1 and CDR2: MDHEN and SYDVKM. This CDR3 spans 14 amino acids. CDR3 sequence reads: CASTASGRAETQYF. CDR3 bases: TGTGCCAGCACCGCTAGCGGGAGGGCTGAGACCCAGTACTTC.

CDR3 sequence reads: CASSLGRGTDLWINEQFF. The CDR3 coding sequence is TGTGCCAGCAGCTTGGGTCGGGGCACCGATCTATGGATCAATGAGCAGTTCTTC. The chain employs TRBV5-5 and TRBJ2-1; the D gene could be TRBD1 or TRBD2 (5 bases each). This CDR3 region has 18 residues. The V end lost 0 bases, the J end lost 6 bases, and 22 bases lay between the germline ends. Germline V lookup: CDR1 SGHKS, CDR2 YYEKEE (reference sequence).

In its sample, this clonotype was seen once. The CDR3 coding sequence is TGTGCCAGCAGTCTCCAATACGAGTGGTACTTC. Translating it yields CASSLQYEWYF. The rearrangement joins TRBV11-2 to TRBJ2-7; D gene uncertain. CDR1 SGHAT and CDR2 FQNNGV come from the germline V gene. The CDR3 is 11 amino acids. V shed 6 bases and J shed 12 bases, with 15 bases lying between them.

With respect to this clonotype: Relative to the germline gene, one junction end is altered; a read error may explain this. The rearrangement links TRBV6-6 to TRBJ1-2; the match to TRBD1 covers 8 bases. Germline V lookup: CDR1 MNHNY, CDR2 SVGAGI (reference sequence). This CDR3 spans 15 amino acids. The CDR3 DNA is TGTGCCAGCATCACCTCAGGGGGCGCTTCCAATGGCTACACATTC. Protein sequence: CASITSGGASNGYTF.

A note on this clonotype: Mismatch with germline at one junction end may stem from a read error. The V and J genes are TRBV28 and TRBJ2-6, with unresolved D. The CDR3 covers 15 residues. Germline V gene lookup returns CDR1 MDHEN and CDR2 SYDVKM. The CDR3 nucleotides read TGTGTCAGCACGGCACCGCTCTTTGGGGCCAACGTCCTGACTTTC. Protein sequence: CVSTAPLFGANVLTF.

A word on this clonotype: The CDR3 does not close with the conserved phenylalanine or tryptophan, likely indicating a read error. V is TRBV7-8 and J is TRBJ2-2; 8 nucleotides line up with TRBD1. CDR3 length equals 18 residues. Germline V lookup: CDR1 SGHVS, CDR2 FQNEAQ. DNA for the CDR3: TGTGTCAGCAGCACCCGGACAGGGCTGGGGGCGGACACCGGGGAGCTGTTTTTG. It is translated as CVSSTRTGLGADTGELFL.

To note about this clonotype: One end of the junction does not line up with germline, which may come from a read error. The chain has TRBV11-2 and TRBJ2-1; 9 bases fit TRBD1. The CDR3 covers 17 residues. In germline, CDR1 is SGHAT, CDR2 FQNNGV. CDR3 in amino acids: CVSSITHGQGYRGEPFF. The CDR3 DNA reads as TGTGTCAGCAGCATAACCCACGGACAGGGGTACAGGGGTGAGCCGTTCTTC.

The V gene is TRBV11-3, the J gene TRBJ1-6; the D is unclear. CDR3 length equals 16 residues. CDR1 and CDR2 from the germline V gene are SGHNT and YENEEA. Written as DNA, the CDR3 is TGTGTTAGCAGCTTAGTCCAACCTGCACGGAATTCACTCCACCACTTT. Protein: CVSSLVQPARNSLHHF.

V is TRBV5-1 and J is TRBJ2-2, with D maybe TRBD2 (5 bases). Trimming stripped 0 bases from V and 5 bases from J, with 11 bases between. This CDR3 spans 15 amino acids. CDR1 is SGHRS and CDR2 is YFSETQ in the germline V gene. CDR3 nucleotides: TGCGCCAGCAGCTTGGCGGGGAGAGGAACCGGGGAGCTGTTTTTT. Protein product: CASSLAGRGTGELFF.

The sample holds a few counts of this clonotype. This rearrangement joins TRBV4-2 to TRBJ2-3; the D is unclear. V was clipped by 0 bases and J by 7 bases, with 17 bases between them. Germline CDR1 and CDR2: LGHNA and YNFKEQ. This CDR3 has 16 amino acids. DNA of the CDR3: TGTGCCAGCAGCCAAGATCAGGCTCGTGGGCTTTATACGCAGTATTTT. Its protein product is CASSQDQARGLYTQYF.

Regarding this clonotype: A junction end diverges from the germline sequence, so it may reflect a read error. J is TRBJ2-7 and V is TRBV24-1; tentatively, D is TRBD1 or TRBD2 (5 bases each). This CDR3 has 17 residues. Germline CDR1 is KGHDR and CDR2 is SFDVKD. The CDR3 DNA sequence: TGTGCCACCAGTGATTTGCGTATGAGGGACGAACTCTACGAGCAGTGCTTC. Translated, it gives CATSDLRMRDELYEQCF.

V usage is TRBV11-2 and J usage is TRBJ2-7; TRBD2 matches at 14 bases. Germline V lookup: CDR1 SGHAT, CDR2 FQNNGV. The CDR3 consists of 20 residues. V dropped 5 bases and J dropped 3; count of bases not matched to a gene: 18. The CDR3 loop is CASSILQGAGLAGAIYEQYF. The CDR3 DNA is TGTGCCAGCAGCATTCTACAGGGGGCGGGACTAGCGGGAGCTATCTACGAGCAGTACTTC.

This clonotype rates as large. This chain connects TRBV11-3 to TRBJ2-3; TRBD1 is a possible D gene (6 bases). Trimming stripped 5 bases from V and 1 base from J, with 10 bases between. Germline V CDR1 and CDR2: SGHNT, YENEEA. The CDR3 length is 14 residues. The CDR3 DNA follows: TGTGCCAGCAGCCATCGGACAGGCACAGATACGCAGTATTTT. Residues: CASSHRTGTDTQYF. Full variable domain (rest looked up from reference TRBV11-3 and TRBJ2-3): EAGVVQSPRYKIIEKKQPVAFWCNPISGHNTLYWYLQNLGQGPELLIRYENEEAVDDSQLPKDRFSAERLKGVDSTLKIQPAELGDSAVYLCASSHRTGTDTQYFGPGTRLTVL.

As regards this clonotype: This may stem from a read error, because a much larger clone lies one nucleotide away. This chain connects TRBV5-6 to TRBJ2-1, with 10 bases aligning to TRBD2. Germline CDR1 is SGHDT and CDR2 is YYEEEE. This CDR3 region has 20 residues. CDR3 protein: CASSQDPTSGPFRPYNAQFF. For the CDR3, the DNA is TGTGCCAGCAGCCAGGATCCGACTAGCGGGCCATTCCGTCCTTACAATGCGCAGTTCTTC.

The gene calls are TRBV12-3 or TRBV12-4 and TRBJ2-1, with 11 bases identical to TRBD1. V shed 8 bases and J 13 bases; nucleotides not matched to a gene: 7. The CDR3 totals 12 residues. The CDR3 DNA reads TGTGCCAGCGGACAGGGGGCAACTGAACAGTTCTTC. It translates to CASGQGATEQFF.

Turning to this clonotype: Just one base apart from a much larger clone, this may be a read error. J is TRBJ1-3 and V is TRBV7-8, with a weak D call TRBD1 (5 bases). There are 15 residues in the CDR3. Per the germline V gene, CDR1 is SGHVS and CDR2 is FQNEAQ. The CDR3 DNA follows: TGTGCCAGCAGCTCCACCACAAGTCAGGGAAACATCATATATTTT. Protein product: CASSSTTSQGNIIYF.

CDR3 amino acids: CASSLRTGVGETQYF. The CDR3 DNA reads as TGTGCCAGCAGCTTAAGAACAGGGGTGGGGGAGACCCAGTACTTC. This chain joins TRBV11-2 and TRBJ2-5; 7 bases map to TRBD1. The CDR3 is made up of 15 amino acids. Germline CDR1 is SGHAT and CDR2 is FQNNGV. V lost 2 bases to trimming and J lost 5 bases; unmatched junction nucleotides: 8.

Remarks on this clonotype: At one of its ends the junction is not consistent with the germline gene, which may arise from a read error. The rearrangement uses TRBV20-1 and TRBJ2-1; TRBD2 matches at 11 bases. Germline CDR1 reads DFQATT; CDR2 reads SNEGSKA (reference sequence). The CDR3 loop spans 17 amino acids. This CDR3 is CSAESASGRYTYNELFF. The CDR3 DNA reads as TGCAGTGCCGAGTCCGCTAGCGGGAGGTACACCTACAATGAGCTGTTCTTC.

This clonotype was seen at least ten times. J is TRBJ2-1 and V is TRBV7-8, with 9 bases fitting TRBD1. There are 16 residues in the CDR3. The V segment lost 1 base and the J segment 8 bases; nucleotides outside the gene matches: 9. Germline-derived CDR1 and CDR2 are SGHVS and FQNEAQ. The CDR3 loop reads CASSLGDRVTIYEQFF. The CDR3 region has the DNA TGTGCCAGCAGCTTAGGGGACAGGGTTACGATATATGAGCAGTTCTTC. Complete variable domain (other parts from reference TRBV7-8 and TRBJ2-1): GAGVSQSPRYKVAKRGQDVALRCDPISGHVSLFWYQQALGQGPEFLTYFQNEAQLDKSGLPSDRFFAERPEGSVSTLKIQRTQQEDSAVYLCASSLGDRVTIYEQFFGPGTRLTVL.

To note about this clonotype: This may come from a read error, since a much larger clone is one base off. This chain uses TRBV6-5 with TRBJ2-5; 8 positions agree with TRBD2. This CDR3 contains 14 residues. Germline CDR1 is MNHEY and CDR2 is SVGAGI. The CDR3 DNA reads TGTGTCAGCAGCCCGAGCGGGAGTAAAGAGACCCAGTACTTC. As protein: CVSSPSGSKETQYF.